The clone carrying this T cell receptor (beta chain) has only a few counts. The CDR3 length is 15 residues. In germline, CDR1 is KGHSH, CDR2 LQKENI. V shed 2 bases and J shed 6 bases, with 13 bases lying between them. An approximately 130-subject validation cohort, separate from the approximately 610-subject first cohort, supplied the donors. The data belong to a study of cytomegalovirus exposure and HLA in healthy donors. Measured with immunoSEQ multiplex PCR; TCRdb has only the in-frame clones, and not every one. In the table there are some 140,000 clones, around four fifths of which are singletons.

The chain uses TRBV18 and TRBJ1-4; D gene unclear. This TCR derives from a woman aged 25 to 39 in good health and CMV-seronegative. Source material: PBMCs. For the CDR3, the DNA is TGTGCCAGCTCACCAAGGCGGGGATCGGATGAAAAACTGTTTTTT. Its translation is CASSPRRGSDEKLFF.